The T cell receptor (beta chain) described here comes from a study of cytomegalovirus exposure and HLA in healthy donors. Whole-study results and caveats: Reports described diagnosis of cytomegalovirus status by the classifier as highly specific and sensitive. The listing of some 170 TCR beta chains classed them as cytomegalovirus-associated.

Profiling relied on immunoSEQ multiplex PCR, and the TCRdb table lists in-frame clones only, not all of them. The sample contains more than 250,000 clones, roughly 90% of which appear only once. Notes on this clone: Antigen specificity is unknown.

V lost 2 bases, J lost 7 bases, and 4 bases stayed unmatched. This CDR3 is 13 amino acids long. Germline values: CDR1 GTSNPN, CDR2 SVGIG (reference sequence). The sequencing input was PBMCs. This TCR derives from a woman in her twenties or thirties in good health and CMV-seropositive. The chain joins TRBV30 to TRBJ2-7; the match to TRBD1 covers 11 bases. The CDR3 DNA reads TGTGCCTGGAGTACGGGACAGGGGGGAGAGCAGTACTTC. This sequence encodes CAWSTGQGGEQYF.